In this sample, the clone carrying this TCR beta chain turned up once. Its specificity is not known. The record originates from a study of cytomegalovirus exposure and HLA in healthy donors. The PCR was carried out with 60 Vbeta primers and 13 Jbeta primers. Profiling relied on immunoSEQ multiplex PCR, and the TCRdb table lists in-frame clones only, not all of them. The table shows more than 75,000 clones, with around four fifths occurring only once. Study observations and caveats: Later work found that TCR association rates differed between HLA loci; DRB1 had the most and HLA-C the fewest. As confirmed in vitro, a few CMV-associated chains were specific for CMV antigens.

The sample taken for sequencing was PBMCs. The receptor was isolated from a woman in her 50s in good health and CMV-seropositive.

DNA for the CDR3: TGTGCCATCAGTGGTGACAGGGGGGTGAACACTGAAGCTTTCTTT. Its protein is CAISGDRGVNTEAFF. The chain uses TRBV10-3 and TRBJ1-1; 9 nucleotides line up with TRBD1. CDR1 ENHRY and CDR2 SYGVKD come from the germline V gene. V lost 4 bases to trimming and J lost 0 bases; unmatched junction nucleotides: 3. The CDR3 totals 15 residues.